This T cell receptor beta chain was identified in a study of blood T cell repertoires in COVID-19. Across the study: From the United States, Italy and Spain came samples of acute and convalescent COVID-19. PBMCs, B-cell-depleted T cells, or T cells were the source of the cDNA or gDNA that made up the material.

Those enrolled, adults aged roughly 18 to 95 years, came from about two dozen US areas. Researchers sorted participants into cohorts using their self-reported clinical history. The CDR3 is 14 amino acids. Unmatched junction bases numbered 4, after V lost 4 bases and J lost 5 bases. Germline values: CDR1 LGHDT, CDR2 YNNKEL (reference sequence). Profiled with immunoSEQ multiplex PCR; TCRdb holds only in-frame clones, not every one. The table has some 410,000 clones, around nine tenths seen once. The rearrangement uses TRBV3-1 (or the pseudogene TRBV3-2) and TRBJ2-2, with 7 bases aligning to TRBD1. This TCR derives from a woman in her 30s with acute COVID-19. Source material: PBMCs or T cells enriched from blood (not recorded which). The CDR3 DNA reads TGTGCCAGCAGCCGTGAGGGGGCAACCGGGGAGCTGTTTTTT. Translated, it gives CASSREGATGELFF.